This record concerns one T cell receptor (beta chain) sequence. Its antigen is still unknown. The record has no base qualities; no much larger clone is one base away. These data come from a study of blood T cell repertoires in COVID-19 (TCRdb year 2020). Describing the broader study: The collaborator samples originated in the United States, Italy and Spain and spanned the acute and convalescent phases of COVID-19. The prospective study material was composed of cDNA or gDNA derived from T cells, B-cell-depleted T cells, or PBMCs. The dataset comprised deeply sampled blood TCRbeta repertoires from subjects exposed to, actively infected with, or recovered from COVID-19. The repertoires were made available in a free public database intended to serve as a resource for research on the immune response to SARS-CoV-2. The samples were drawn from the first 160 participants of the ongoing ImmuneRACE study and from more than 1,000 subjects provided by 6 global collaborators. Sample metadata almost always included a de-identified subject ID, COVID-19 status, age in years and sex. Where available, HLA class I and class II types were obtained from metadata supplied by the sample provider rather than from assay-based typing. Summary of the overall study and its limitations: The amount of clinical and demographic metadata varied by source and participant and was provided uncurated.

TCRbeta CDR3 regions were amplified from genomic DNA by means of the immunoSEQ Assay, a bias-controlled multiplex PCR. For the original study's pipeline: The number of nucleated cells in each sample was estimated by amplification of reference gene primers within the assay. Sequence reads were collapsed and filtered to measure the absolute abundance of every unique TCRbeta CDR3 rearrangement. For each sample, productive Simpson clonality was calculated as the square root of Simpson's diversity index over productive rearrangements. Imported from immuneACCESS, the table was reduced by TCRdb to in-frame sequences with V and J called. These copies leave out some clones; in studies compared against another copy, an unresolved V gene accounts for under half, and the cause of the remainder is not known. V, J and clone size are those of that table, while D and trimming were read from the DNA. The sample yields some 240,000 clones; around 81% were counted once. Roughly 3.2% of the sample belongs to the ten largest clones.

V drops 6 bases and J drops 2 bases, leaving 13 bases in between. From the cysteine through the phenylalanine, the CDR3 covers 14 amino acids. Here the CDR3 DNA is all that survives: 42 bases in frame from base 1. The CDR1 and CDR2 encoded by the germline V gene are SNHLY and FYNNEI. Enrolling through a virtual design, the prospective study's participants ranged in age from about 18 to 89 years and lived across 20 to 25 United States geographic areas. In the prospective study, cohorts were assigned on the basis of participant-reported clinical history obtained from a screening survey and a study questionnaire. ImmuneRACE Cohort 3 recovered participants were defined by two consecutive negative NP/OP PCR tests, healthcare professional clearance, or symptom resolution. Each participant in the prospective study had whole blood, serum and a nasopharyngeal or oropharyngeal swab collected by mobile phlebotomists. Participants in the prospective study had the option to provide additional blood draws and questionnaires over an approximately two-month period. Before DNA extraction, blood samples from the prospective study were shipped at room temperature or frozen.

The material sequenced was PBMCs or T cells enriched from blood (not recorded which). The chain links TRBV2 with TRBJ1-2, with no confidently assigned D gene. This TCR came from a man aged 50-59 years who had recovered from COVID-19. CDR3 reads: CASREEIGNYGYTF. The sequenced DNA is TGTGCCAGCAGGGAGGAGATAGGGAACTATGGCTACACCTTC. The full variable domain, with segments outside the CDR3 supplied by the reference TRBV2 and TRBJ1-2 proteins, appears as EPEVTQTPSHQVTQMGQEVILRCVPISNHLYFYWYRQILGQKVEFLVSFYNNEISEKSEIFDDQFSVERPDGSNFTLKIRSTKLEDSAMYFCASREEIGNYGYTFGSGTRLTVV.